The subject of this entry is one TCR beta chain. This CDR3 region has 11 residues. Deletions cut 3 bases from V and 11 bases from J, with 13 bases between. Germline V CDR1 and CDR2: GTSNPN, SVGIG (reference sequence). Participants were aged about 18 to 90 years, lived in 24 US areas, and enrolled virtually. The sample is drawn from a study of blood T cell repertoires in COVID-19. Clones were sequenced by immunoSEQ multiplex PCR, and TCRdb holds only the in-frame ones, with some missing. Here the sample spans roughly 200,000 clones, approximately 79% being singletons. V gene TRBV30 combines with J gene TRBJ1-1; D remains unclear. The TCR originated in a woman aged 60-75 years with acute COVID-19. Sequencing was performed on PBMCs or T cells enriched from blood (not recorded which). The CDR3 protein is CAWRGERVAFF. In DNA, the CDR3 is TGTGCCTGGAGAGGAGAGCGGGTGGCTTTCTTT.